Below, 16 T cell receptor beta chains from the same sample are listed, as sequenced in a study of CD8 T cells in ankylosing spondylitis. Notes on the study in general: What seemed typical of ankylosing spondylitis blood was a TCR beta motif built from eight highly homologous variants.

MiXCR, run by TCRdb on the 5' RACE reads, gives a single entry per CDR3 protein. The sample lists about 390,000 distinct CDR3 sequences, about 22% occurring once. No antigen is known for these receptors. The specimen sequenced was blood, either unsorted or a sorted T cell fraction (not recorded which). The receptors derive from a male donor with ankylosing spondylitis.

This clonotype occurred a few times. V gene TRBV5-1 combines with J gene TRBJ1-2; no firm D call. This CDR3 comprises 13 residues. Trimming removed 0 bases from V and 8 bases from J, with 11 bases in between. CDR1 and CDR2 from the germline V gene are SGHRS and YFSETQ. In nucleotides, the CDR3 is TGCGCCAGCAGCTTGGAGGCCTTCGGGGGCTACACCTTC. This sequence encodes CASSLEAFGGYTF.

The sample holds a few counts of this clonotype. The chain carries TRBV11-2 and TRBJ1-4, with a possible D match to TRBD1 (5 bases). The V end was cut by 1 base, the J end by 5 bases, with 11 bases between. Germline values: CDR1 SGHAT, CDR2 FQNNGV. The CDR3 extends over 15 amino acids. The CDR3 here is CASSLVGHMNEKLFF. DNA for the CDR3: TGTGCCAGCAGCTTAGTCGGACATATGAATGAAAAACTGTTTTTT.

This clonotype was picked up a small number of times. The chain recombines TRBV5-1 with TRBJ1-1; D gene ambiguous. The V end was cut by 3 bases, the J end by 4 bases, with 10 bases between. Germline V gene lookup returns CDR1 SGHRS and CDR2 YFSETQ. This CDR3 comprises 13 residues. The CDR3 here is CASSSSWGTEAFF. The CDR3 DNA reads TGCGCCAGCAGCTCTTCTTGGGGCACTGAAGCTTTCTTT.

The rearrangement links TRBV12-3 or TRBV12-4 to TRBJ1-4; 7 bases match TRBD1. The trim removed 6 bases at V and 5 bases at J, leaving 6 bases unmatched. This CDR3 region has 14 residues. The CDR3 sequence is CASSSGTVNEKLFF. CDR3 sequence (DNA): TGTGCCAGCAGCTCCGGGACAGTGAATGAAAAACTGTTTTTT.

The V call is TRBV7-3, the J call TRBJ2-3; TRBD2 aligns across 7 bases. The CDR3 loop spans 17 amino acids. Germline assignment: CDR1 SGHTA and CDR2 FQGTGA. V was pared by 1 base and J by 2 bases, with 9 bases of the junction left unmatched. The CDR3 sequence: CASSLIRASGYTDTQYF. The CDR3 DNA reads as TGTGCCAGCAGCTTAATTCGGGCTAGCGGCTACACAGATACGCAGTATTTT.

The chain carries TRBV12-3 or TRBV12-4 and TRBJ1-5; possible D gene TRBD1, 5 bases. V was cut by 5 bases and J by 7 bases, with 15 bases left in between. This CDR3 has 14 residues. The CDR3 sequence is CASSQHPSGQPQHF. The DNA of the CDR3 is TGTGCCAGCAGTCAACACCCCTCAGGGCAGCCCCAGCATTTT.

The V and J genes are TRBV14 and TRBJ2-7; tentative D call: TRBD2 (5 bases). The ends were cut back, 4 bases at V and 9 bases at J, with 22 bases in the middle. Per the germline V gene, CDR1 is SGHDN and CDR2 is FVKESK. This CDR3 region has 15 residues. Here the CDR3 DNA reads TGTGCCAGCAGCCGGCATGCTGCAGCCGGGGTGGGGCAGTACTTC. Protein sequence: CASSRHAAAGVGQYF.

This clonotype was detected a few times. J is TRBJ2-7 and V is TRBV20-1, with TRBD2 matching over 8 bases. The V and J ends lost 3 bases and 3 bases, in that order; junction bases with no gene match: 10. Germline loops: CDR1 DFQATT, CDR2 SNEGSKA (reference sequence). The CDR3 has 15 amino acids. DNA of the CDR3: TGCAGTGCTAGGCCTAGGCTAGCGGGTTACTACGAGCAGTACTTC. Residues: CSARPRLAGYYEQYF.

A few counts support this clonotype. The gene calls are TRBV9 and TRBJ2-7, with TRBD2 identical over 7 bases. Trimming took 3 bases from V and 1 from J; bases not matched to a gene: 4. The CDR3 is made up of 14 amino acids. Germline-derived CDR1 and CDR2 are SGDLS and YYNGEE. The CDR3 sequence: CASSARLASYEQYF. The DNA for the CDR3 is TGTGCCAGCAGCGCGAGACTAGCTTCCTACGAGCAGTACTTC.

V gene TRBV6-1 combines with J gene TRBJ2-7; 11 nucleotides agree with TRBD2. The CDR3 extends over 19 amino acids. V was pared by 6 bases and J by 0 bases, with 16 bases of the junction left unmatched. CDR1 and CDR2 (germline): MNHNS, SASEGT. The CDR3 region has the DNA TGTGCCAGCAGCAAACGACAGGGGGTAGCGGGAGGGCCCTCCTACGAGCAGTACTTC. Protein sequence: CASSKRQGVAGGPSYEQYF.

This clonotype was seen at least ten times. This chain connects TRBV12-3 or TRBV12-4 to TRBJ2-7; tentatively, D is TRBD1 or TRBD2 (5 bases each). CDR3 length: 12 amino acids. The V and J ends lost 5 bases and 5 bases respectively, with 10 bases between them. The chain's CDR3 is CASSPGPHEQYF. CDR3 DNA sequence: TGTGCCAGCAGTCCGGGGCCCCACGAGCAGTACTTC.

This clonotype was picked up a small number of times. The chain couples TRBV7-2 to TRBJ2-1; 10 positions agree with TRBD2. Losses at the gene ends were 0 bases for V and 8 bases for J; bases not matched to a gene: 4. This CDR3 comprises 15 residues. Germline CDR1 is SGHTA and CDR2 is FQGNSA. CDR3 nucleotides: TGTGCCAGCAGCTTAGCTAGCGGGAGGCTGGATGAGCAGTTCTTC. Residues: CASSLASGRLDEQFF.

The rearrangement joins TRBV7-2 to TRBJ2-7; TRBD2 matches 12 bases. CDR3 length: 16 amino acids. Germline V gene lookup returns CDR1 SGHTA and CDR2 FQGNSA. V gave up 5 bases and J gave up 4 bases; unmatched junction bases: 9. The CDR3 DNA sequence: TGTGCCAGCAGCCTCAGGACTAGCGGGACAGGGTACGAGCAGTACTTC. Translating gives CASSLRTSGTGYEQYF.

The CDR3 region is CSAGHPSGSLSADTQYF. In nucleotides, the CDR3 is TGCAGTGCGGGACACCCTAGCGGGAGTCTGAGCGCAGATACGCAGTATTTT. The V call is TRBV20-1, the J call TRBJ2-3, with 10 bases lining up with TRBD2. CDR1 DFQATT and CDR2 SNEGSKA come from the germline V gene (reference sequence). The CDR3 consists of 17 residues. V was clipped by 6 bases and J by 4 bases; unmatched bases: 16.

This clonotype was detected only a few times. The chain links TRBV28 to TRBJ2-2; D call uncertain. This CDR3 contains 15 residues. Per germline, CDR1 MDHEN and CDR2 SYDVKM. Trimming pared 3 bases from V and 4 bases from J, leaving 12 bases between. This CDR3 is CASSFPPIGTGELFF. CDR3 DNA sequence: TGTGCCAGCAGTTTTCCGCCAATAGGCACCGGGGAGCTGTTTTTT.

This clonotype came up a few times. The chain uses TRBV20-1 and TRBJ2-1; 11 nucleotides agree with TRBD2. Per the germline V gene, CDR1 is DFQATT and CDR2 is SNEGSKA (reference sequence). CDR3 size: 14 residues. J was trimmed by 6 bases and V by 6 bases; bases with no gene match: 7. The CDR3 nucleotides read TGCAGTGCCGGAGGACTAGCGGGTTCCAATGAGCAGTTCTTC. Translated, it gives CSAGGLAGSNEQFF.